These T cell receptor beta chains were read from a single sample in a study of Ad26.COV2.S vaccination and SARS-CoV-2 variants. Sequencing was performed with immunoSEQ multiplex PCR; in TCRdb, only in-frame clones are kept and a portion is missing. The table has some 390,000 clones, approximately 91% seen once; the top ten hold 3% to 4.5%. Sequenced material: peripheral blood, taken in a trial of Ad26.COV2.S vaccine versus placebo. These receptor sequences come from a person aged 18 to 59 who received the Ad26.COV2.S COVID-19 vaccine or a placebo. Each CDR3 is given with its conserved first and last residue. A D gene is named only where the DNA matches it firmly. The size field is filled for only some rows; it gives once, few, many or a size class.

>-|18|TRBJ1-5|TRBD1|TRBV6-4
TGTGCCTACCTACCCTCGGACAGGGTCTTAGGTAGCAATCAGCCCCAGCATTTT
CAYLPSDRVLGSNQPQHF
>-|13|TRBJ1-2|-|TRBV6-6
TGTGCCAGCAGCCTAGGACTTAACTATGGCTACACCTTC
CASSLGLNYGYTF
>-|12|TRBJ1-1|-|TRBV5-1
TGCGCCAGCAGCTTGGACAGGGTTGAAGCTTTCTTT
CASSLDRVEAFF
>-|11|TRBJ1-1|-|TRBV25-1
TGTGCCAGCAGCAGGGGAGTTGAAGCTTTCTTT
CASSRGVEAFF
>-|15|TRBJ2-3|TRBD1|TRBV19
TGTGCCAGTAGTATCTCGGGACAGTCTTTGGATACGCAGTATTTT
CASSISGQSLDTQYF
>-|15|TRBJ2-3|TRBD1|TRBV19
TGTGCCATCTCGCCGGACAGGGGGCTCTCAGATACGCAGTATTTT
CAISPDRGLSDTQYF
>-|15|TRBJ2-2|-|TRBV10-3
TGTGCCATCAGTGATTCCCAGACGAACACCGGGGAGCTGTTTTTT
CAISDSQTNTGELFF
>-|13|TRBJ2-4|-|TRBV13
TGTGCCAGCAGCTTACGGGGTGAAAACATTCAGTACTTC
CASSLRGENIQYF
>-|14|TRBJ2-1|TRBD2|TRBV3-1/TRBV3-2
TGTGCCACGGGGCGGGGAGGGAGCGGAAATGAGCAGTTCTTC
CATGRGGSGNEQFF
>-|13|TRBJ2-7|-|TRBV5-1
TGCGCCAGCAGCCCCGACAGGTTCTACGAGCAGTACTTC
CASSPDRFYEQYF
>once|18|TRBJ1-5|-|TRBV6-2/TRBV6-3
TGTGCCAGCAGTTACGCCTTGTGGGGGGAGAATAGCAATCAGCCCCAGCATTTT
CASSYALWGENSNQPQHF
>-|14|TRBJ2-7|-|TRBV7-2
TGTGCCAGCAGCTTAGGGACAGTAACCTACGAGCAGTACTTC
CASSLGTVTYEQYF
>-|12|TRBJ2-7|-|TRBV7-9
TGTGCCAGCAGCTTCGGCCCCTACGAGCAGTACTTC
CASSFGPYEQYF
>once|15|TRBJ2-2|TRBD1|TRBV7-2
TGTGCCAGCAGGTACCGGGACAGAAACACCGGGGAGCTGTTTTTT
CASRYRDRNTGELFF
>-|12|TRBJ1-1|TRBD1|TRBV29-1
TGCAGCGTTGACAGGGGGGTAACTGAAGCTTTCTTT
CSVDRGVTEAFF
>-|14|TRBJ2-4|TRBD1|TRBV19
TGTGCCAGTATGGGGACAGGGAAAAAAAACATTCAGTACTTC
CASMGTGKKNIQYF
>-|16|TRBJ2-5|TRBD2|TRBV10-1
TGCGCCAGCAGTGAGTGGACTAGCGGGGGACAAGAGACCCAGTACTTC
CASSEWTSGGQETQYF
>-|15|TRBJ1-5|-|TRBV21-1
TGTGCCAGCAGCAAACGAGGTGCAGGGCTTCAGCCCCAGCATTTT
CASSKRGAGLQPQHF
>-|19|TRBJ2-2|-|TRBV18
TGTGCCAGCTCACCGGACAGCGTTTCAGCACAAAATAACACCGGGGAGCTGTTTTTT
CASSPDSVSAQNNTGELFF
>-|14|TRBJ1-1|-|TRBV6-6
TGTGCCAGCAGTGTAAGGGTTCATGACACTGAAGCTTTCTTT
CASSVRVHDTEAFF
>-|14|TRBJ1-1|-|TRBV6-5
TGTGCCAGCAGTTACTCGAATCGGAACACTGAAGCTTTCTTT
CASSYSNRNTEAFF
>once|13|TRBJ1-2|-|TRBV27
TGTGCCAGCAGTCCGGGGGGGGGCTATGGCTACACCTTC
CASSPGGGYGYTF
>few|13|TRBJ2-2|-|TRBV12-3/TRBV12-4
TGTGCCAGCAGTTTACAAAACACCGGGGAGCTGTTTTTT
CASSLQNTGELFF
>-|15|TRBJ2-5|-|TRBV30
TGTGCCTGGAGTGCCAGGGCCGGCAGGGGAGAGACCCAGTACTTC
CAWSARAGRGETQYF
>-|16|TRBJ1-1|-|TRBV4-1
TGCGCCAGCAGCCAAGTTGGGGGGGGCGCGAACACTGAAGCTTTCTTT
CASSQVGGGANTEAFF
>-|13|TRBJ1-2|-|TRBV5-1
TGCGCCAGCAGCTTGACGGCTAACTATGGCTACACCTTC
CASSLTANYGYTF
>-|15|TRBJ2-3|TRBD1|TRBV5-1
TGCGCCAGCAGATTCGGACAGGGGGCCGCCGATACGCAGTATTTT
CASRFGQGAADTQYF
>once|15|TRBJ1-3|-|TRBV7-8
TGTGCCAGCACCCCGCTCCTGAGCTCTGGAAACACCATATATTTT
CASTPLLSSGNTIYF
>-|15|TRBJ1-1|-|TRBV6-5
TGTGCCAGCAGTACCCCGAGGGACTACGGCACTGAAGCTTTCTTT
CASSTPRDYGTEAFF
>-|14|TRBJ2-5|-|TRBV2
TGTGCCAGCAGTGTGAACAGGAAACAAGAGACCCAGTACTTC
CASSVNRKQETQYF
>-|15|TRBJ2-5|TRBD2|TRBV5-1
TGCGCCAGCAGCTTGGCTAGCGGGGATGGGGAGACCCAGTACTTC
CASSLASGDGETQYF
>-|18|TRBJ2-6|TRBD2|TRBV19
TGTGCCAGTAGTATAGTGCGAGCGGGGCCCTCTGGGGCCAACGTCCTGACTTTC
CASSIVRAGPSGANVLTF
>-|17|TRBJ2-3|TRBD2|TRBV2
TGTGCCAGCAGCCCCCGGGCTCTAGCGGGGCGCACAGATACGCAGTATTTT
CASSPRALAGRTDTQYF
>-|11|TRBJ2-3|-|TRBV6-2/TRBV6-3
TGTGCCAGCAGTAGGTCAGATACGCAGTATTTT
CASSRSDTQYF
>-|13|TRBJ2-2|-|TRBV4-1
TGCGCCAGCAGCCAAGGGAGCACCGGGGAGCTGTTTTTT
CASSQGSTGELFF
>-|16|TRBJ2-2|TRBD2|TRBV5-1
TGCGCCAGCAGCTTGTCTACGGGAGGGAGCACCGGGGAGCTGTTTTTT
CASSLSTGGSTGELFF
>-|18|TRBJ2-3|TRBD2|TRBV4-3
TGCGCCAGCAGCCATACCGGGACTAGCGGGGGAGGCACAGATACGCAGTATTTT
CASSHTGTSGGGTDTQYF
>-|17|TRBJ2-1|-|TRBV14
TGTGCCAGCAGCCAAGAGAGAGGGATCAGAGGCCACAATGAGCAGTTCTTC
CASSQERGIRGHNEQFF
>-|14|TRBJ1-1|TRBD1|TRBV7-8
TGTGCCAGCAGCTGGACAGGGGGGGACACTGAAGCTTTCTTT
CASSWTGGDTEAFF
>-|11|TRBJ1-1|-|TRBV3-1/TRBV3-2
TGTGCCAGCAGCCAATCCCAAGGGGCTTTCTTT
CASSQSQGAFF
>-|16|TRBJ2-1|TRBD2|TRBV9
TGTGCCAGCAGCAGAACTAGCGGCGGCTCCTACAATGAGCAGTTCTTC
CASSRTSGGSYNEQFF
>-|15|TRBJ1-2|-|TRBV30
TGTGCCTGGAGTGATCGGAGGGGTTTGGTCTATGGCTACACCTTC
CAWSDRRGLVYGYTF